This TCR beta chain was identified in a study of T cells in Graves' hyperthyroidism and ophthalmopathy (dated by TCRdb to the late 2010s). Notes on the research overall: Peripheral blood samples were taken at the time of initial diagnosis, prior to any treatment. The study also compared thyroid tissue and blood T-cell repertoires from roughly six Graves' hyperthyroidism patients. The 100 discovery patients were randomly divided into training and test sets at a 7:3 ratio. Once sampling was done, hyperthyroidism patients were given methimazole at a starting dose of 30 mg daily, whereas ophthalmopathy patients were given high-dose intravenous methylprednisolone. TCR V-J signatures able to tell the groups apart were searched for in a discovery cohort of 90 to 100 patients, of whom more than 40 had Graves' ophthalmopathy and 55 to 60 had stable Graves' hyperthyroidism. Prospective prediction of ophthalmopathy was tested in an independent validation cohort consisting of some 18 hyperthyroidism patients and some 16 patients who later progressed to ophthalmopathy. According to the paper, TCR Vbeta CDR3 sequencing was carried out on approximately 140 peripheral blood samples, which came from 40 to 45 ophthalmopathy, some 73 hyperthyroidism and approximately 17 progressor patients.

In the ophthalmopathy patients, disease was moderately to severely active, with a Clinical Activity Score of 3 or more, a NOSPECS grade of 4 or more, and a duration of less than 3 months. Patients with uncontrolled infections, other autoimmune diseases, pregnancy or lactation were excluded. Diagnoses were based on clinical symptoms, serum thyroxine and TRAb, thyroid ultrasound and orbital computed tomography. PBMCs were separated from roughly 9.3 ml of fresh peripheral blood using Ficoll-Paque density gradient centrifugation. Total RNA was extracted with Trizol reagent, and quality was checked on an Agilent 2100 Bioanalyzer. In the case of this clonotype: Its antigen is still unknown. No much larger clone exists at a distance of one base, and base qualities are not known.

V loses 0 bases, J loses 5 bases, and the germline ends lie 13 bases apart. From the germline V gene, CDR1 is KGHSH and CDR2 is LQKENI. The CDR3 numbers 15 residues from cysteine through phenylalanine. CDR3 DNA is the only sequence kept; it has 45 bases, read in frame from the first base. What the authors observed across the whole study: A model built on a 13 V-J signature distinguished ophthalmopathy from stable hyperthyroidism, reaching about 89% sensitivity and around 82% specificity in cross-validation and 80%/75% in testing. Sample size was not statistically predetermined, and investigators were not blinded to group allocation. In validation, progression to ophthalmopathy was predicted by the model with nearly 71% sensitivity and 72% to 80% specificity, a median of roughly 6 months before onset. Blood samples also contained most of the expanded thyroid clonotypes (frequency above 0.001), which suggests that blood repertoires may reflect thyroid immune responses.

The TCR beta CDR3 regions were amplified from RNA transcripts. The TCR CDR3 was subjected to a first round of RT-PCR using the HTBI primer set and the Qiagen OneStep RT-PCR kit. The libraries were constructed in a second round of multiplex PCR and then size-selected and purified. Sequencing of the libraries was done on an Illumina HiSeq2000 using paired-end 100 bp reads. For the original study's pipeline: SOAPnuke was used to process the raw data, removing reads that contained adapters or uncalled bases, had a mean Phred below 15, or lacked an exact match to the constant primer or identifier. High-quality paired reads were merged using COPE v1.2.5, and each unique nucleotide sequence was defined as a clonotype. Clonotypes were aligned to IMGT TRBV, TRBD and TRBJ reference segments using MiTCR v1.1. Only V-J combinations with frequency above 0.0001, covering 99% to 99.2% of repertoires, were analysed. The TCS score was defined as the ratio of F50 (clonal expansion) to E x V (chaos), calculated using BLOSUM62-based TCRdist between CDR3 peptides within each V-J. Welch's t-statistics and random forest reduced roughly 530 V-J features to 10 to 15, which were used in a naive Bayes classifier (R e1071). Starting from the raw public reads, TCRdb applied fastp trimming at Q25, assembled clones with MiXCR and retained in-frame beta chains. Every CDR3 protein is listed once, alongside the most common genes and DNA of its rows. TCRdb, rather than the study authors, made the V and J calls. Counted in this sample were more than 300,000 distinct CDR3 sequences; more than 14% of them appeared once. The top ten clones comprise about 19% of the sample.

The TCR comes from a woman in her 30s with Graves' ophthalmopathy. Sequencing was performed on blood. The chain employs TRBV18 and TRBJ1-1; a tentative D call is TRBD1 (5 bases match). DNA sequence: TGTGCCAGCTCACCACCATCGCGGGGGTTGACTGAAGCTTTCTTT. Its product reads: CASSPPSRGLTEAFF. The variable domain in full, with residues beyond the CDR3 obtained from the reference TRBV18 and TRBJ1-1 genes, is NAGVMQNPRHLVRRRGQEARLRCSPMKGHSHVYWYRQLPEEGLKFMVYLQKENIIDESGMPKERFSAEFPKEGPSILRIQQVVRGDSAAYFCASSPPSRGLTEAFFGQGTRLTVV.